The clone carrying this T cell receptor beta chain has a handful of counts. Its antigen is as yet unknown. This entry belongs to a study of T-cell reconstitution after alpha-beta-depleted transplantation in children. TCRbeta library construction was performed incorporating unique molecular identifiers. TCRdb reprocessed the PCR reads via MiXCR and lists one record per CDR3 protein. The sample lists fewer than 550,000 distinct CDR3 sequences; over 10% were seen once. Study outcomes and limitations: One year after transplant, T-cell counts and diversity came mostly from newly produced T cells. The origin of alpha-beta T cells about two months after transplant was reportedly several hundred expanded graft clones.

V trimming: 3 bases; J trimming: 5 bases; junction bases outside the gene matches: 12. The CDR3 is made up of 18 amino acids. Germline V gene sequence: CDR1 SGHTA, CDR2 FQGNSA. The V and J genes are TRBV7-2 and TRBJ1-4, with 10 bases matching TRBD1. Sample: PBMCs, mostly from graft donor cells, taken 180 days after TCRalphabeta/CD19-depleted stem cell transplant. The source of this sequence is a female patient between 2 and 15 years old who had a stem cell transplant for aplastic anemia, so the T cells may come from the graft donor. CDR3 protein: CASSFLSPGQGYNEKLFF. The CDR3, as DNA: TGTGCCAGCAGCTTCCTCTCTCCGGGACAGGGGTACAATGAAAAACTGTTTTTT.